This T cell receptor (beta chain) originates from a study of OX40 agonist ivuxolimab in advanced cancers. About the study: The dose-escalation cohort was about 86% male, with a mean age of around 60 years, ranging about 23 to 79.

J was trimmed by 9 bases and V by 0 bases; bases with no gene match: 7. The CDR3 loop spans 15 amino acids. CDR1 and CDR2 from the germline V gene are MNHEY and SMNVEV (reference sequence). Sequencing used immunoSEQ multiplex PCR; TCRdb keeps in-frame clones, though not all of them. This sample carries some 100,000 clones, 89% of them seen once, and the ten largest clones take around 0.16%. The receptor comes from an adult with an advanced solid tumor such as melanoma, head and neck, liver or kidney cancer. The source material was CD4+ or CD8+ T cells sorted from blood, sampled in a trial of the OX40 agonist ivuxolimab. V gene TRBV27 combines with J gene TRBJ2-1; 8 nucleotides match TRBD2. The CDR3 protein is CASSLSAGGGTEQFF. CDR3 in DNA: TGTGCCAGCAGTTTATCGGCGGGGGGAGGGACTGAGCAGTTCTTC.